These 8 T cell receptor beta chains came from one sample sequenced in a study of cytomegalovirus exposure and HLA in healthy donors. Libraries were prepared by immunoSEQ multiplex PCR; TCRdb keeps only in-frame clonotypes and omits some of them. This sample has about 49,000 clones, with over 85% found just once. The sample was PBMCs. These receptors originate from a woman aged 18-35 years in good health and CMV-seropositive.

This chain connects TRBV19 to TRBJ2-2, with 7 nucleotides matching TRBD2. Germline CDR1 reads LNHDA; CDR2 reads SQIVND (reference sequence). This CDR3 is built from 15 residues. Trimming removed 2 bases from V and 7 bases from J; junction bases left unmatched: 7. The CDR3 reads CASSILAGVGGELFF. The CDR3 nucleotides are TGTGCCAGTAGTATACTCGCGGGAGTTGGCGGGGAGCTGTTTTTT.

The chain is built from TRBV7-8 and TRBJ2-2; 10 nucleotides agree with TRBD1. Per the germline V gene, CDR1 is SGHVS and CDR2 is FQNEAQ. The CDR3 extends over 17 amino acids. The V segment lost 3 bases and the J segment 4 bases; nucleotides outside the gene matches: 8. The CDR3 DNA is TGTGCCAGCAGCTTGGGCCGACAGGGGGCGTCCACCGGGGAGCTGTTTTTT. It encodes CASSLGRQGASTGELFF.

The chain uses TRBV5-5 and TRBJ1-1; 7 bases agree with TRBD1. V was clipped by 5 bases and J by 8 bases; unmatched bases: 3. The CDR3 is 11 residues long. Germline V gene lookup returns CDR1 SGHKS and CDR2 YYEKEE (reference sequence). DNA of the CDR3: TGTGCCAGCAGATCGGACAGGGAAGCTTTCTTT. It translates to CASRSDREAFF.

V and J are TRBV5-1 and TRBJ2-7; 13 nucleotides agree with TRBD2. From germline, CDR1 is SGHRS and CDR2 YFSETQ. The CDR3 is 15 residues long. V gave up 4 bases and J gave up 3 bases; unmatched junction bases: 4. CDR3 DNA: TGCGCCAGCAGCCTCGGACTAGCGGGAGACTACGAGCAGTACTTC. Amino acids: CASSLGLAGDYEQYF.

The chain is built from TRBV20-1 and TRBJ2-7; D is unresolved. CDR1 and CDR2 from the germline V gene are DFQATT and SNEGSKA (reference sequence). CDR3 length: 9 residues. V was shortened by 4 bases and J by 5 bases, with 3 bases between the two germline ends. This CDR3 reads CSATDEQYF. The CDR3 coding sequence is TGCAGTGCTACGGACGAGCAGTACTTC.

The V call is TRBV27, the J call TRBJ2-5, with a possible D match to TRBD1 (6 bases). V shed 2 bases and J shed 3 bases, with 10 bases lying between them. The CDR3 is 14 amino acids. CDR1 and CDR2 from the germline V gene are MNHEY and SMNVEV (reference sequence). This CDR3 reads CASSLGGKKETQYF. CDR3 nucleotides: TGTGCCAGCAGTTTAGGGGGCAAAAAAGAGACCCAGTACTTC.

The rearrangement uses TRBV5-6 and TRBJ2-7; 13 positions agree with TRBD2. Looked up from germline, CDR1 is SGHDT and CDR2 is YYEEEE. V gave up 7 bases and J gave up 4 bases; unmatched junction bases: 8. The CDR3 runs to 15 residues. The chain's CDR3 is CASRLRTSGRYEQYF. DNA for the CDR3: TGTGCCAGCCGACTTCGGACTAGCGGGAGATACGAGCAGTACTTC.

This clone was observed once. The CDR3: CASSLEGTRNEKLFF. The CDR3, as DNA: TGCGCCAGCAGCTTGGAAGGGACAAGAAATGAAAAACTGTTTTTT. V gene TRBV5-1 combines with J gene TRBJ1-4; weak D call: TRBD1 (6 bases). The CDR3 has 15 amino acids. Per the germline V gene, CDR1 is SGHRS and CDR2 is YFSETQ. With 0 bases removed from V and 5 bases from J, the gap between germline ends came to 11 bases.